This entry lists 21 T cell receptor beta chains sequenced from one sample in a study of blood T cell dynamics during melanoma immunotherapy. As to time point: pre-treatment baseline. Produced via immunoSEQ multiplex PCR; TCRdb's table is partial and in-frame only. The sample consists of around 10,000 clones, 84% of them appearing once. Sample: blood, taken from a patient treated with checkpoint blockade. The source is a human donor with melanoma.

Remarks on this clone: Relative to the germline gene, one junction end is altered; a read error may explain this. The rearrangement joins TRBV7-9 to TRBJ1-4; D is unresolved. Germline-derived CDR1 and CDR2 are SEHNR and FQNEAQ (reference sequence). The CDR3 runs 15 residues. CDR3 in DNA: TGTGCCAGCAGCAGCGAAAGGACGGCTCGTAGGTATCAGGTTTTT. It is translated as CASSSERTARRYQVF.

This chain joins TRBV30 and TRBJ1-1; no clear D. This CDR3 is built from 13 residues. The ends were cut back, 0 bases at V and 7 bases at J, with 12 bases in the middle. Germline V gene sequence: CDR1 GTSNPN, CDR2 SVGIG (reference sequence). CDR3 DNA sequence: TGTGCCTGGAGTGTATACCCTCAAAGTGAAGCTTTCTTT. Its protein is CAWSVYPQSEAFF. Together with reference TRBV30 and TRBJ1-1, the CDR3 gives the full variable domain: SQTIHQWPATLVQPVGSPLSLECTVEGTSNPNLYWYRQAAGRGLQLLFYSVGIGQISSEVPQNLSASRPQDRQFILSSKKLLLSDSGFYLCAWSVYPQSEAFFGQGTRLTVV.

The genes are TRBV11-3 and TRBJ2-5; possibly TRBD2 for D (6 bases). V lost 3 bases to trimming and J lost 5 bases, with 16 bases between them. From germline, CDR1 is SGHNT and CDR2 YENEEA. This CDR3 comprises 15 residues. The DNA for the CDR3 is TGTGCCAGCAGCTTCGGGACTCCGGAGGAGGAGACCCAGTACTTC. Its protein is CASSFGTPEEETQYF.

This sequence joins TRBV28 and TRBJ2-5; D gene ambiguous. Germline V CDR1 and CDR2: MDHEN, SYDVKM. Trimming pared 2 bases from V and 10 bases from J, leaving 20 bases between. There are 15 residues in the CDR3. CDR3 in amino acids: CASSLRVNPQSGQYF. The CDR3 DNA follows: TGTGCCAGCAGTTTACGGGTTAACCCCCAATCGGGCCAGTACTTC.

The rearrangement links TRBV5-4 to TRBJ1-2; a possible D gene is TRBD1 (5 bases). Trimming cost V 4 bases and J 6 bases, with 16 bases left between them. This CDR3 region has 14 residues. Germline values: CDR1 SGHNT, CDR2 YYREEE (reference sequence). In DNA form, the CDR3 reads TGTGCCAGCAGCCCCCGGAGAGGGGAGGATGGCTACACCTTC. Its protein is CASSPRRGEDGYTF.

The chain joins TRBV18 to TRBJ2-7; TRBD1 aligns across 8 bases. J lost 7 bases, V lost 3 bases, and 8 bases had no gene match. The CDR3 is made up of 14 amino acids. The germline V gene encodes CDR1 KGHSH and CDR2 LQKENI. Here the CDR3 reads CASSPSGGAGEQYF. CDR3 nucleotide sequence: TGTGCCAGCTCACCCTCAGGGGGCGCGGGGGAGCAGTACTTC.

The chain carries TRBV30 and TRBJ1-2; D is unresolved. Trimming cost V 0 bases and J 4 bases, with 9 bases left between them. This CDR3 has 13 residues. The germline CDR1 and CDR2 sequences are GTSNPN and SVGIG (reference sequence). The CDR3 region is CAWSVQGGYGYTF. In DNA, the CDR3 is TGTGCCTGGAGTGTACAAGGAGGCTATGGCTACACCTTC.

The chain employs TRBV27 and TRBJ2-7, with a tentative D call TRBD2 (5 bases). V lost 9 bases and J lost 6, with 18 bases in between. Germline V lookup: CDR1 MNHEY, CDR2 SMNVEV (reference sequence). This CDR3 region has 13 residues. The CDR3 reads CASRFRLLGEQYF. Here the CDR3 DNA reads TGTGCCAGTCGATTTAGACTACTGGGCGAGCAGTACTTC.

This clone was seen only a few times. CDR3 loop: CASSLRTGNYEQYF. The CDR3 DNA is TGTGCCAGCAGCTTACGGACAGGGAACTACGAGCAGTACTTC. The J gene is TRBJ2-7, the V gene TRBV7-6; TRBD1 agrees at 8 bases. Germline V CDR1 and CDR2: SGHVS, FNYEAQ. After removal of 2 bases from V and 3 bases from J, the junction contained 3 bases not matched to a gene. The CDR3 is made up of 14 amino acids.

CDR3 protein: CASSLGQKRVSPLHF. The CDR3 region has the DNA TGTGCCAGCAGCTTGGGACAGAAGAGGGTTTCACCCCTCCACTTT. The chain uses TRBV7-3 and TRBJ1-6; 7 bases align to TRBD1. In germline, CDR1 is SGHTA, CDR2 FQGTGA. J was trimmed by 9 bases and V by 3 bases; bases with no gene match: 8. CDR3 length: 15 amino acids.

The chain employs TRBV19 and TRBJ2-7; no firm D call. CDR1 LNHDA and CDR2 SQIVND come from the germline V gene (reference sequence). The CDR3 is 14 amino acids. Trimming stripped 3 bases from V and 0 bases from J, with 9 bases between. In DNA, the CDR3 is TGTGCCAGTAGTATGCAGGCGAGCTCCTACGAGCAGTACTTC. Its protein is CASSMQASSYEQYF.

The rearrangement links TRBV6-1 to TRBJ1-2, with TRBD1 as a possible D gene (5 bases). The germline V gene has CDR1 MNHNS and CDR2 SASEGT. There are 15 residues in the CDR3. V was cut by 2 bases and J by 6 bases, with 16 bases left in between. The CDR3 loop reads CASSEPSGGDHGYTF. DNA for the CDR3: TGTGCCAGCAGTGAACCCTCGGGGGGGGACCATGGCTACACCTTC.

The V call is TRBV4-2, the J call TRBJ1-6; D possibly corresponds to TRBD1 (5 bases). The V and J ends lost 0 bases and 10 bases respectively, with 13 bases between them. The length of the CDR3 is 15 residues. Germline V gene data show CDR1 as LGHNA and CDR2 as YNFKEQ. The CDR3 reads CASSQEGARNSPLHF. As DNA, the CDR3 is TGTGCCAGCAGCCAAGAAGGGGCGCGGAACTCACCCCTCCACTTT.

The chain joins TRBV5-8 to TRBJ2-3; 9 bases are shared with TRBD1. Germline CDR1 SGHTS, CDR2 YDEGEE. This CDR3 contains 16 residues. V lost 4 bases, J lost 2 bases, and 8 bases stayed unmatched. The CDR3 region has the DNA TGTGCCAGCAGCGGGGGGACAGGGTGGTCCACAGATACGCAGTATTTT. This encodes CASSGGTGWSTDTQYF.

The rearrangement joins TRBV12-5 to TRBJ1-3; a weak D match, TRBD1 (5 bases). V lost 6 bases and J 6 bases, leaving 18 bases between the germline ends. Germline values: CDR1 LGHNT, CDR2 FRNRAP. This CDR3 comprises 15 residues. CDR3: CASGHGRGYENTIYF. The CDR3, as DNA: TGTGCTAGTGGCCACGGAAGGGGCTACGAAAACACCATATATTTT.

The rearrangement joins TRBV6-5 to TRBJ1-6; 9 bases are a match to TRBD1. V was pared by 7 bases and J by 12 bases, with 10 bases of the junction left unmatched. CDR3 length: 14 amino acids. Germline V gives CDR1 MNHEY, CDR2 SVGAGI. CDR3 nucleotides: TGTGCCAGCATTCTCCCGGGACAGGGAGAACCCCTCCACTTT. This translates into CASILPGQGEPLHF.

In its sample, this clone was seen once. The chain has TRBV5-4 and TRBJ2-4, with a possible D match to TRBD1 (6 bases). Trimming shortened V by 10 bases and J by 5 bases, and 22 bases separated the two germline ends. Germline values: CDR1 SGHNT, CDR2 YYREEE (reference sequence). The CDR3 loop spans 15 amino acids. The CDR3 spells CAFRGGVGYQNIQYF. CDR3 DNA sequence: TGTGCCTTTAGAGGGGGAGTTGGCTATCAAAACATTCAGTACTTC.

The rearrangement uses TRBV19 and TRBJ2-5, with 10 positions matching TRBD2. The germline V gene has CDR1 LNHDA and CDR2 SQIVND (reference sequence). The CDR3 loop spans 16 amino acids. After removal of 2 bases from V and 1 base from J, the junction contained 4 bases not matched to a gene. CDR3 in DNA: TGTGCCAGTAGTATAAAGGAGCGGGGGGGCCAAGAGACCCAGTACTTC. It encodes CASSIKERGGQETQYF.

The chain couples TRBV6-5 to TRBJ2-2; D not certain. The CDR3 is 16 amino acids. Germline CDR1 reads MNHEY; CDR2 reads SVGAGI. The V end lost 0 bases, the J end lost 5 bases, and 13 bases lay between the germline ends. CDR3 nucleotides: TGTGCCAGCAGTTACTCGTTAGGGTTGGTTACCGGGGAGCTGTTTTTT. It is translated as CASSYSLGLVTGELFF.

This clone has a single count. V gene TRBV27 combines with J gene TRBJ1-2, with 8 bases identical to TRBD1. Trimming removed 5 bases from V and 8 bases from J; junction bases left unmatched: 7. The germline V gene has CDR1 MNHEY and CDR2 SMNVEV (reference sequence). This CDR3 has 13 amino acids. CDR3 coding DNA: TGTGCCAGCAGTCCAGGACAGGGTGTCGGCTACACCTTC. This codes for CASSPGQGVGYTF.

The rearrangement uses TRBV19 and TRBJ2-7, with 12 bases aligning to TRBD1. CDR3 length: 14 amino acids. Germline loops: CDR1 LNHDA, CDR2 SQIVND (reference sequence). V shed 3 bases and J 7 bases; nucleotides not matched to a gene: 4. The CDR3 is CASSMGQGAKEQYF. In nucleotides, the CDR3 is TGTGCCAGTAGTATGGGACAGGGGGCGAAAGAGCAGTACTTC.